The TCR beta chain described here comes from a study of a mutant IDH1 vaccine in newly diagnosed glioma. The wider study: Before enrollment, the patients had been treated with radiotherapy alone, temozolomide alone, or both together. Most of them had received both.

TCRdb's table, derived via immunoSEQ multiplex PCR, lists solely in-frame clones and lacks some. The data hold 30,000 to 45,000 clones, with 65% to 80% observed a single time. Study-wide points: Pseudoprogression showed no apparent link to changes in top peripheral T cell clonotypes. Across multiple MHC alleles, 93.3% of patients had vaccine-induced responses.

A note on this clone: Its cognate antigen is unknown. The junction departs from the called germline gene at one end, perhaps through a read error.

CDR1 SNHLY and CDR2 FYNNEI come from the germline V gene. This CDR3 has 11 amino acids. As for time point: week 47, end of study. Vaccination used 300 ug of mutant IDH1 20-mer peptide per dose, with topical imiquimod. Vaccinations, eight in total, occurred in weeks 1, 3, 5, 7, 11, 15, 19, 23. The receptor's source is a man in his forties with glioma. The rearrangement links TRBV2 to TRBJ1-3; perhaps TRBD1 as D (6 bases). The input for sequencing was PBMCs, taken from a glioma patient whose treatment included an IDH1 peptide vaccine. The DNA for the CDR3 is TGTGCCAGCAGTGAAGCGCATTCAGGGGATTTT. The encoded protein is CASSEAHSGDF.